A single sample gave rise to the 8 T cell receptor beta chains below, sequenced in a study of blood T cell repertoires in COVID-19. Method: immunoSEQ multiplex PCR; TCRdb's copy keeps in-frame clones and lacks some. Of hundreds of thousands of clones listed, around 90% are singletons. Material: peripheral blood. Source of these receptors: a young woman with acute or convalescent COVID-19.

Notes on this clone: A much larger clone differs by one base, so this may be a read error. The V call is TRBV7-2, the J call TRBJ2-2; 7 bases are a match to TRBD1. The germline gives CDR1 SGHTA, CDR2 FQGNSA. Unmatched junction bases numbered 1, after V lost 3 bases and J lost 0 bases. The CDR3 has 15 residues. CDR3 coding DNA: TGTGCCAGCAGCTTGCAGGGGGCGAACACCGGGGAGCTGTTTTTT. Translated: CASSLQGANTGELFF.

This clone was recorded once. The rearrangement uses TRBV7-2 and TRBJ2-1; 10 bases line up with TRBD2. Trimming at V came to 5 bases and at J to 6 bases, leaving 7 bases not matched to a gene. CDR3 length: 15 amino acids. Germline CDR1 is SGHTA and CDR2 is FQGNSA. The CDR3 sequence is CASSRSGRAGNEQFF. In nucleotides, the CDR3 is TGTGCCAGCAGCCGGAGCGGGAGGGCTGGCAATGAGCAGTTCTTC. Looking up the rest from reference TRBV7-2 and TRBJ2-1 gives the full variable domain: GAGVSQSPSNKVTEKGKDVELRCDPISGHTALYWYRQSLGQGLEFLIYFQGNSAPDKSGLPSDRFSAERTGGSVSTLTIQRTQQEDSAVYLCASSRSGRAGNEQFFGPGTRLTVL.

The chain employs TRBV10-3 and TRBJ1-5, with a possible D match to TRBD1 (6 bases). The CDR3 is 14 amino acids. Trimming took 2 bases from V and 3 from J, leaving 8 bases between them. Germline CDR1 and CDR2: ENHRY and SYGVKD. The DNA of the CDR3 is TGTGCCATCAGTGAGGGGGGCTACAATCAGCCCCAGCATTTT. Translating gives CAISEGGYNQPQHF.

This chain's CDR3 is CASSQDPAANTGELFF. DNA of the CDR3: TGCGCCAGCAGCCAAGATCCAGCGGCAAACACCGGGGAGCTGTTTTTT. The rearrangement joins TRBV4-3 to TRBJ2-2; weak D call: TRBD2 (5 bases). Trimming removed 0 bases from V and 2 bases from J, with 10 bases in between. CDR1 and CDR2 (germline): LGHNA, YSLEER. CDR3 size: 16 residues.

CDR3 protein: CATRPVPYEQYF. The CDR3 DNA is TGTGCCACGCGGCCAGTGCCCTACGAGCAGTACTTC. The chain employs TRBV6-5 and TRBJ2-7; no clear D. Trimming took off 10 bases at V and 2 bases at J, with 12 bases between the two ends. This CDR3 has 12 residues. Germline assignment: CDR1 MNHEY and CDR2 SVGAGI.

This chain links TRBV2 with TRBJ1-2; D is perhaps TRBD1 (5 bases). CDR3 length: 13 amino acids. Germline V gene data show CDR1 as SNHLY and CDR2 as FYNNEI. The V and J ends lost 7 bases and 0 bases respectively, with 9 bases between them. In DNA form, the CDR3 reads TGTGCCAGCACGCTGGGGCCTAACTATGGCTACACCTTC. Translating gives CASTLGPNYGYTF.

The V gene is TRBV27, the J gene TRBJ1-2, with TRBD1 matching over 9 bases. With 9 bases clipped from V and 1 base from J, the junction kept 6 bases outside the gene matches. In germline, CDR1 is MNHEY, CDR2 SMNVEV (reference sequence). This CDR3 region has 14 residues. Here the CDR3 reads CARNPGQGNYGYTF. The CDR3, as DNA: TGTGCCAGGAATCCGGGACAGGGTAACTATGGCTACACCTTC.

This clone turned up a few times. The chain employs TRBV27 and TRBJ2-5; the match to TRBD2 covers 7 bases. The germline V gene has CDR1 MNHEY and CDR2 SMNVEV (reference sequence). Trimming at V came to 6 bases and at J to 1 base, leaving 8 bases not matched to a gene. The CDR3 runs 15 residues. This CDR3 reads CASRQQLAVQETQYF. The CDR3 DNA is TGTGCCAGCAGACAACAGCTAGCGGTCCAAGAGACCCAGTACTTC.